This is a list of T cell receptor beta chains from one sample in a study of blood T cell repertoires in COVID-19. Measured with immunoSEQ multiplex PCR; TCRdb has only the in-frame clones, and not every one. The table lists 65,000 to 85,000 clones, over 70% of them singletons. Sequenced sample: peripheral blood. All receptors derive from a human donor in a cohort sampled during active COVID-19. Each CDR3 is given with its conserved first and last residue. The order of the fields is D gene, J gene, V gene, clone size, CDR3 protein, CDR3 DNA. The D gene is left open where the match is weak. Clone size is given for some rows only: seen once, a few or many times, or a class if the clone is expanded.

TRBD1 | TRBJ2-7 | TRBV4-2 | - | CASSQDGGQEFWEQYF | TGTGCCAGCAGCCAAGATGGGGGACAGGAGTTCTGGGAGCAGTACTTC
- | TRBJ1-4 | TRBV24-1 | - | CATSDRAAGTNEKLFF | TGTGCCACCAGTGACCGCGCTGCGGGGACTAATGAAAAACTGTTTTTT
TRBD1 | TRBJ1-4 | TRBV29-1 | - | CSVDGDSGNEKLFF | TGCAGCGTTGACGGGGACAGCGGGAATGAAAAACTGTTTTTT
- | TRBJ1-2 | TRBV6-5 | - | CASRGAANYGYTF | TGTGCCAGCAGGGGGGCAGCTAACTATGGCTACACCTTC
TRBD1 | TRBJ1-2 | TRBV5-1 | - | CASSSRRPGQGLSYGYTF | TGCGCCAGCAGTTCGAGACGCCCGGGACAGGGCCTTTCTTATGGCTACACCTTC
- | TRBJ1-2 | TRBV6-1 | - | CASSDDGVLGYTF | TGTGCCAGCAGTGACGACGGGGTTCTAGGCTACACCTTC
TRBD2 | TRBJ2-3 | TRBV5-1 | - | CASSLARRGGHPDTQYF | TGCGCCAGCAGCTTGGCCCGGCGGGGGGGCCATCCGGATACGCAGTATTTT
- | TRBJ2-3 | TRBV14 | - | CASSQDGTPIDTQYF | TGTGCCAGCAGCCAAGATGGGACTCCTATCGATACGCAGTATTTT
- | TRBJ2-5 | TRBV13 | - | CASSLPTRAETQYF | TGTGCCAGCAGCCTCCCGACCAGGGCAGAGACCCAGTACTTC
TRBD1 | TRBJ2-3 | TRBV7-2 | - | CASSSSTGTGSTDTQYF | TGTGCCAGCAGCTCAAGCACCGGGACAGGGAGCACAGATACGCAGTATTTT
TRBD2 | TRBJ2-5 | TRBV3-1/TRBV3-2 | - | CASSPGRGGGGETQYF | TGTGCCAGCAGCCCCGGACGGGGGGGAGGCGGCGAGACCCAGTACTTC
- | TRBJ1-1 | TRBV12-5 | - | CASGWGLGRGNTEAFF | TGTGCTAGTGGTTGGGGACTTGGGAGAGGGAACACTGAAGCTTTCTTT
- | TRBJ2-6 | TRBV5-1 | - | CASSFQGTGANVLTF | TGCGCCAGCAGCTTTCAGGGGACGGGGGCCAACGTCCTGACTTTC
- | TRBJ1-2 | TRBV10-2 | - | CASSESWGGRYGYTF | TGCGCCAGCAGTGAGTCGTGGGGAGGCCGGTATGGCTACACCTTC
- | TRBJ2-1 | TRBV6-1 | - | CASSEVGRGMGRNEQFF | TGTGCCAGCAGTGAAGTGGGTCGAGGGATGGGCCGTAATGAGCAGTTCTTC
- | TRBJ2-1 | TRBV6-5 | - | CASSYNLLQGQFF | TGTGCCAGCAGTTATAACCTTTTACAGGGGCAGTTCTTC
TRBD1 | TRBJ2-2 | TRBV19 | - | CASRLDRDTGELFF | TGTGCCAGTAGATTGGACAGGGACACCGGGGAGCTGTTTTTT
TRBD2 | TRBJ2-7 | TRBV27 | - | CASRRGLAGAYEQYF | TGTGCCAGCAGGAGGGGACTAGCGGGCGCCTACGAGCAGTACTTC
TRBD1 | TRBJ1-4 | TRBV7-9 | - | CASSSRTGGTRGNEKLFF | TGTGCCAGCAGCTCACGTACAGGGGGGACGCGGGGTAATGAAAAACTGTTTTTT
- | TRBJ1-1 | TRBV2 | - | CASTRRQMNTEAFF | TGTGCCAGCACAAGGAGACAGATGAACACTGAAGCTTTCTTT
- | TRBJ2-3 | TRBV7-2 | once | CASSLDTSGATDTQYF | TGTGCCAGCAGCTTGGACACCTCGGGAGCCACAGATACGCAGTATTTT
TRBD1 | TRBJ1-2 | TRBV9 | - | CASSVVEQGAGYTF | TGTGCCAGCAGCGTAGTTGAACAGGGGGCTGGCTACACCTTC
- | TRBJ1-3 | TRBV5-4 | - | CASSPYRDTKGGNTIYF | TGTGCCAGCAGCCCGTATAGGGACACGAAAGGGGGAAACACCATATATTTT
TRBD2 | TRBJ2-5 | TRBV13 | - | CASSFRLAGGQETQYF | TGTGCCAGCAGCTTCCGACTAGCGGGGGGCCAAGAGACCCAGTACTTC
- | TRBJ2-6 | TRBV11-2 | - | CASSVSGGTGANVLTF | TGTGCCAGCAGCGTTTCAGGGGGGACCGGGGCCAACGTCCTGACTTTC
- | TRBJ1-2 | TRBV19 | - | CASRSPSGYTF | TGTGCCAGTAGGTCACCGAGCGGCTACACCTTC
- | TRBJ1-1 | TRBV4-1 | - | CASSQGERGRNTEAFF | TGCGCCAGCAGCCAAGGGGAAAGAGGGAGGAACACTGAAGCTTTCTTT